This entry is about one TCR beta chain. Its target is not known. These data belong to a study of T cells after posttransplantation cyclophosphamide. Findings and limits, study-wide: Blood and skin or GI T cell repertoires showed limited TRB overlap. Donor-recipient repertoire similarity was low at 1-2 months, rising over year one. TRB clonality was highly associated with recipient CMV seropositivity and reactivation.

Generated by immunoSEQ multiplex PCR, the TCRdb table keeps only in-frame clones and is missing some. The table has approximately 52,000 clones, just over 85% seen once; the top ten hold about 2.7%. The CDR3 totals 14 residues. Germline V CDR1 and CDR2: LNHDA, SQIVND (reference sequence). Trimming at V came to 5 bases and at J to 7 bases, leaving 9 bases not matched to a gene. This chain connects TRBV19 to TRBJ2-5, with TRBD1 matching 8 bases. This receptor was taken from a young man with a blood cancer, CMV-positive, and with a related stem cell donor. What was sequenced was PBMCs. CDR3 in amino acids: CASSPGTGLLTQYF. CDR3 sequence (DNA): TGTGCCAGTAGTCCGGGGACAGGCCTCTTGACCCAGTACTTC.